The rows below give T cell receptor beta chains drawn from one sample of a study of neurological immune-mediated disorders. Each CDR3 protein gets one entry after TCRdb re-called the 5' RACE reads with MiXCR. The table shows around 5,000 distinct CDR3 sequences, with around 22% occurring only once. The sample taken for sequencing was CD8+ T cells from blood. The receptors stem from a woman aged 55-69 years with HTLV-1-associated myelopathy (HAM/TSP). The CDR3 runs from the conserved cysteine through the conserved F or W. D genes are given only for firm matches. Size tells how often a clone was seen (once, few, many) or the class of an expanded clone, and some rows leave it out.

CDR3 DNA	CDR3 protein	V gene	J gene	D gene	clone size
TGCAGTGCACCCGGGACTAGCGGAAACACAGATACGCAGTATTTT	CSAPGTSGNTDTQYF	TRBV20-1	TRBJ2-3	TRBD2	medium-sized
TGTGCCAGCAGCTCCAGCTATGAGACAGGGGGCGCGACTGAAGCTTTCTTT	CASSSSYETGGATEAFF	TRBV13	TRBJ1-1	TRBD1	medium-sized
TGTGCCAGCAGCCCTAAGGAGTACACCGGGGAGCTGTTTTTT	CASSPKEYTGELFF	TRBV11-3	TRBJ2-2	.	many
TGCAGTGCTAGTCTGGGGACGGTCGGCACTGAAGCTTTCTTT	CSASLGTVGTEAFF	TRBV20-1	TRBJ1-1	.	.
TGCAGTGCTAGAGAGGCGGGGAGCACTGAAGCTTTCTTT	CSAREAGSTEAFF	TRBV20-1	TRBJ1-1	.	many
TGTGCCAGCAGCCCTCTGGGACAGGGCCACTATGGCTACACCTTC	CASSPLGQGHYGYTF	TRBV27	TRBJ1-2	TRBD1	many
TGTGCCAGCAGTTACGGACAGGGGCGAGGCTACACCTTC	CASSYGQGRGYTF	TRBV6-5	TRBJ1-2	TRBD1	medium-sized
TGTGCCAGCAGCAGGCCCCCCCGGACAATGAACACTGAAGCTTTCTTT	CASSRPPRTMNTEAFF	TRBV14	TRBJ1-1	.	medium-sized
TGTGCCAGCAGCCAGGACCGACTCAGCACAGATACGCAGTATTTT	CASSQDRLSTDTQYF	TRBV11-2	TRBJ2-3	.	many
TGTGCCAGCAACGCGTTGGGGGGAGGGACAGATACGCAGTATTTT	CASNALGGGTDTQYF	TRBV9	TRBJ2-3	TRBD2	many
TGTGCCAGCAGCAAAGGGACAGGGGTTAACGGGGAGCTGTTTTTT	CASSKGTGVNGELFF	TRBV21-1	TRBJ2-2	.	.
TGTGCCAGCAGCTTAGTCGGGGGCGGGTTTCAGCCCCAGCATTTT	CASSLVGGGFQPQHF	TRBV7-2	TRBJ1-5	.	many
TGCGCCAGCATTGGACTAGAGGGGGCCAATGAGCAGTTCTTC	CASIGLEGANEQFF	TRBV10-2	TRBJ2-1	.	.
TGTGCCAGCAGCTTGCGACCCTCTGGAGCCAAAAACATTCAGTACTTC	CASSLRPSGAKNIQYF	TRBV5-6	TRBJ2-4	.	medium-sized
TGCAGTGCTAGAGGGACAGCCGACTATGGCTACACCTTC	CSARGTADYGYTF	TRBV20-1	TRBJ1-2	.	many
TGTGCCACCAGCGGTAGTGCCGGGACAGTGAACACCGGGGAGCTGTTTTTT	CATSGSAGTVNTGELFF	TRBV15	TRBJ2-2	TRBD1	many
TGTGCCTGGAGTATAGGACAGGGCCACGGGGAGCTGTTTTTT	CAWSIGQGHGELFF	TRBV30	TRBJ2-2	TRBD1	many
TGCGCCAGCAAGGAGGGGGAGAACACTGAAGCTTTCTTT	CASKEGENTEAFF	TRBV10-1	TRBJ1-1	.	many
TGTGCCAGCAAGCTCTCAGGGGGCTACGAGCAGTACTTC	CASKLSGGYEQYF	TRBV2	TRBJ2-7	TRBD1	many
TGTGCCAGCAAGGATGGACTTGCGTACGAGCAGTACTTC	CASKDGLAYEQYF	TRBV7-9	TRBJ2-7	.	medium-sized
TGTGCCAGCAGCTCTCCGAACCTAGAAATTCCCTACGAGCAGTACTTC	CASSSPNLEIPYEQYF	TRBV7-9	TRBJ2-7	.	.
TGTGCCACCAGTGCCACCGGCCTACTAGGTGAGCAGTTCTTC	CATSATGLLGEQFF	TRBV24-1	TRBJ2-1	.	large
TGTGCCAGCAGCTACCCACATCAGGGGCTAGCGGAATATCAAGAGACCCAGTACTTC	CASSYPHQGLAEYQETQYF	TRBV11-2	TRBJ2-5	.	medium-sized
TGCAGCGTTCGCAACAGGGAAGGCTCCTACAATGAGCAGTTCTTC	CSVRNREGSYNEQFF	TRBV29-1	TRBJ2-1	.	many
TGTGCCAGCAGCCAAGGAACAGGGGGTGAAGTAGTCTACAATGAGCAGTTCTTC	CASSQGTGGEVVYNEQFF	TRBV3-1	TRBJ2-1	TRBD1	.
TGCGCCAGCAGCCCTCCGGGGGCGGGAACAGATACGCAGTATTTT	CASSPPGAGTDTQYF	TRBV4-1	TRBJ2-3	.	medium-sized
TGCGCCAGCAGCTTGGGACTAACGGGACCAGAGACCCAGTACTTC	CASSLGLTGPETQYF	TRBV5-1	TRBJ2-5	.	many
TGTGCCAGCAGTTTTGCTGGGAACTCCTACGAGCAGTACTTC	CASSFAGNSYEQYF	TRBV27	TRBJ2-7	.	.
TGTGCCAGCAGTCTGGGACTAGCGGGGGGGTACGGGGAGCTGTTTTTT	CASSLGLAGGYGELFF	TRBV28	TRBJ2-2	TRBD2	medium-sized
TGTGCCTGGAGTGTTCCTCAAACCGGGGAGACCCAGTACTTC	CAWSVPQTGETQYF	TRBV30	TRBJ2-5	.	few
TGTGCCAGCAGTTCTAGCGGGAACACCGGGGAGCTGTTTTTT	CASSSSGNTGELFF	TRBV12-3/TRBV12-4	TRBJ2-2	TRBD2	medium-sized
TGTGCCAGCAGCCTTCGGGCCGCCTACGAGCAGTACTTC	CASSLRAAYEQYF	TRBV7-9	TRBJ2-7	.	.
TGTGCCAGCAGTGCACCACTAGCGGGGACCTACGAGCAGTACTTC	CASSAPLAGTYEQYF	TRBV6-2/TRBV6-3	TRBJ2-7	TRBD2	medium-sized
TGTGCCAGCAGCTCTTCGACAGGGTGGGACACTGAAGCTTTCTTT	CASSSSTGWDTEAFF	TRBV5-4	TRBJ1-1	TRBD1	many
TGTGCCAGCGCCTACTTGGGCGGAAACACAGATACGCAGTATTTT	CASAYLGGNTDTQYF	TRBV27	TRBJ2-3	.	many
TGCAGTGCTAGAGCAGCTAACTATGGCTACACCTTC	CSARAANYGYTF	TRBV20-1	TRBJ1-2	.	medium-sized
TGTGCCATCAGCACAGGGGTAACCTACAATGAGCAGTTCTTC	CAISTGVTYNEQFF	TRBV10-3	TRBJ2-1	TRBD1	few
TGTGCCAGCAGTGTAGGGGGGGAGCTGTTTTTT	CASSVGGELFF	TRBV2	TRBJ2-2	.	.
TGTGCCAGCTCCCGTTGGGGGGGAAGTGAGCAGTACTTC	CASSRWGGSEQYF	TRBV11-2	TRBJ2-7	TRBD2	.
TGTGCCAGCAGCACCCCAACGAACGAAAAACTGTTTTTT	CASSTPTNEKLFF	TRBV27	TRBJ1-4	.	many
TGTGCCATCAAATACGCACCAACAGGAGAAGCTTTCTTT	CAIKYAPTGEAFF	TRBV10-3	TRBJ1-1	.	.
TGTGCCAGCAGCGGTCCGGGACTCCAAGAGACCCAGTACTTC	CASSGPGLQETQYF	TRBV9	TRBJ2-5	.	many
.	CASSFYICSARRRGQEITDTQYF	TRBV9	TRBJ2-3	.	.
TGTGCCAGCAACCCGGGGGGGGCAAAAAACAATGAGCAGTTCTTC	CASNPGGAKNNEQFF	TRBV25-1	TRBJ2-1	TRBD2	many
TGTGCCAGCAGCTTGGTACAGATCAACGAGCAGTACTTC	CASSLVQINEQYF	TRBV7-9	TRBJ2-7	.	medium-sized